These 28 T cell receptor beta chains were sequenced from one sample in a study of immune evolution from preneoplasia to lung adenocarcinoma. This table comes from immunoSEQ multiplex PCR, and its TCRdb copy is limited to in-frame clones, with some not included. Here the sample spans approximately 8,800 clones, around four fifths being singletons. Sequencing was performed on FFPE minimally invasive lung adenocarcinoma tissue. These receptors were taken from a donor of 70 years or more with lung adenocarcinoma.

V and J are TRBV2 and TRBJ1-3; no reliable D call. V was shortened by 8 bases and J by 2 bases, with 13 bases between the two germline ends. The CDR3 loop spans 14 amino acids. CDR1 SNHLY and CDR2 FYNNEI come from the germline V gene. CDR3 in DNA: TGTGCCAGCGAACTTCAGGAGGCTGGAAACACCATATATTTT. Protein sequence: CASELQEAGNTIYF.

The V and J genes are TRBV10-2 and TRBJ2-1; 13 nucleotides agree with TRBD2. Germline V gene data show CDR1 as WSHSY and CDR2 as SAAADI. This CDR3 region has 15 residues. With V trimmed by 3 bases and J by 7 bases, 3 bases remained unmatched. The CDR3 DNA reads TGCGCCAGCAGTGAAGGACTAGCGGGAGCTAATGAGCAGTTCTTC. Translating gives CASSEGLAGANEQFF.

The gene calls are TRBV29-1 and TRBJ1-4; D remains unclear. The V gene lost 5 bases and the J gene lost 7 bases, with 8 bases spanning the gap. Per germline, CDR1 SQVTM and CDR2 ANQGSEA. The CDR3 is made up of 11 amino acids. In DNA form, the CDR3 reads TGCAGCGTTCAGAATGGTGAAAAACTGTTTTTT. Translating gives CSVQNGEKLFF.

The chain is built from TRBV2 and TRBJ1-5, with D tentatively TRBD1 (6 bases). Germline V CDR1 and CDR2: SNHLY, FYNNEI. The length of the CDR3 is 15 residues. Trimming took off 4 bases at V and 3 bases at J, with 13 bases between the two ends. The CDR3 loop is CASSVDSHSNQPQHF. The CDR3, as DNA: TGTGCCAGCAGTGTGGACAGTCACTCCAATCAGCCCCAGCATTTT.

V is TRBV6-4 and J is TRBJ1-5; D might be TRBD1 (5 bases). Trimming took off 6 bases at V and 5 bases at J, with 23 bases between the two ends. This CDR3 region has 17 residues. Per the germline V gene, CDR1 is MRHNA and CDR2 is SNTAGT. This CDR3 is CASRVSRLIGAHQPQHF. DNA for the CDR3: TGTGCCAGCAGAGTGTCGAGGCTAATAGGGGCGCATCAGCCCCAGCATTTT.

There are a few counts of this clone. The chain employs TRBV11-1 and TRBJ1-2; no reliable D call. The ends were cut back, 5 bases at V and 8 bases at J, with 21 bases in the middle. Germline V gene sequence: CDR1 SGHAT, CDR2 FQDESV (reference sequence). The CDR3 is 15 amino acids. The CDR3 is CASSLEPPGWAGYTF. CDR3 nucleotide sequence: TGTGCCAGCAGCCTAGAGCCCCCCGGTTGGGCGGGCTACACCTTC. The full variable domain, with the rest looked up from reference TRBV11-1 and TRBJ1-2, is EAEVAQSPRYKITEKSQAVAFWCDPISGHATLYWYRQILGQGPELLVQFQDESVVDDSQLPKDRFSAERLKGVDSTLKIQPAELGDSAMYLCASSLEPPGWAGYTFGSGTRLTVV.

V gene TRBV4-2 combines with J gene TRBJ2-7; tentatively, D is TRBD2 (6 bases). Germline-derived CDR1 and CDR2 are LGHNA and YNFKEQ. The CDR3 consists of 17 residues. The V and J ends lost 0 bases and 3 bases respectively, with 18 bases between them. The CDR3 here is CASSQDKSPSDLYEQYF. The CDR3, as DNA: TGTGCCAGCAGCCAAGATAAATCGCCTAGCGACCTCTACGAGCAGTACTTC.

The CDR3 DNA follows: TGTGCCAGCAGTTTACCGGGACAGGGGCGGAATACGCAGTATTTT. Its protein is CASSLPGQGRNTQYF. V and J are TRBV28 and TRBJ2-3, with 10 bases identical to TRBD1. The V and J ends lost 2 bases and 7 bases, in that order; junction bases with no gene match: 6. Per the germline V gene, CDR1 is MDHEN and CDR2 is SYDVKM. The CDR3 contains 15 residues.

The chain carries TRBV6-1 and TRBJ2-7, with a tentative D call TRBD2 (6 bases). The CDR3 has 16 residues. The V and J ends lost 0 bases and 2 bases respectively, with 14 bases between them. Germline V CDR1 and CDR2: MNHNS, SASEGT. CDR3 protein: CASSEALPGTAYEQYF. CDR3 in DNA: TGTGCCAGCAGTGAAGCGCTTCCTGGGACTGCCTACGAGCAGTACTTC.

The chain employs TRBV2 and TRBJ1-5; TRBD1 agrees at 11 bases. CDR1 and CDR2 (germline): SNHLY, FYNNEI. The junction had 5 bases not matched to a gene; V was cut back by 6 bases and J by 7 bases. The CDR3 totals 14 residues. Here the CDR3 DNA reads TGTGCCAGCAGCCGGACAGGGGGCGGACAGCCCCAGCATTTT. It specifies CASSRTGGGQPQHF.

The rearrangement uses TRBV28 and TRBJ1-2; no clear D. V gave up 3 bases and J gave up 1 base, with 12 bases separating them. Germline CDR1 and CDR2: MDHEN and SYDVKM. This CDR3 has 15 amino acids. CDR3 sequence: CASSFSSADNYGYTF. The DNA for the CDR3 is TGTGCCAGCAGTTTTTCTTCGGCTGATAACTATGGCTACACCTTC.

The gene calls are TRBV19 and TRBJ1-1, with D unresolved. Germline values: CDR1 LNHDA, CDR2 SQIVND (reference sequence). CDR3 length: 14 amino acids. The V and J ends lost 3 bases and 4 bases respectively, with 12 bases between them. The CDR3 here is CASSIGGATTEAFF. The DNA for the CDR3 is TGTGCCAGTAGTATTGGAGGCGCGACCACTGAAGCTTTCTTT.

Here the CDR3 reads CASSQLEGEQFF. The CDR3 region has the DNA TGTGCCAGCAGCCAACTAGAGGGGGAGCAGTTCTTC. The chain recombines TRBV7-6 with TRBJ2-1; D possibly matches TRBD1 or TRBD2 (5 bases each). CDR1 SGHVS and CDR2 FNYEAQ come from the germline V gene. The ends were cut back, 5 bases at V and 10 bases at J, with 12 bases in the middle. CDR3 length: 12 amino acids.

V usage is TRBV7-2 and J usage is TRBJ2-1, with 11 nucleotides matching TRBD2. V was clipped by 4 bases and J by 6 bases; unmatched bases: 8. The CDR3 runs to 16 residues. From germline, CDR1 is SGHTA and CDR2 FQGNSA. The CDR3 region is CASSSPRLAGFNEQFF. CDR3 nucleotide sequence: TGTGCCAGCAGCTCCCCCCGACTAGCGGGATTCAATGAGCAGTTCTTC.

This clone was picked up one time. J is TRBJ2-1 and V is TRBV7-9; TRBD2 is a possible D gene (6 bases). This CDR3 region has 16 residues. Trimming left V 6 bases short and J 0 bases short, with 15 bases between. CDR1 and CDR2 (germline): SEHNR, FQNEAQ (reference sequence). The CDR3 nucleotides read TGTGCCAGCAGGCGGGGATTGGGGGGCTCCTACAATGAGCAGTTCTTC. Protein product: CASRRGLGGSYNEQFF.

The chain employs TRBV29-1 and TRBJ1-2, with D unclear. Deletions cut 3 bases from V and 1 base from J, with 12 bases between. Looked up from germline, CDR1 is SQVTM and CDR2 is ANQGSEA. This CDR3 region has 14 residues. The CDR3 DNA follows: TGCAGCGTTGATCCCACAGAGGGTAACTATGGCTACACCTTC. Amino acid sequence: CSVDPTEGNYGYTF.

The CDR3 DNA reads as TGTGCCAGCAGTGCGGACAGGGCGACGCATTCACCCCTCCACTTT. Translation gives CASSADRATHSPLHF. The chain is built from TRBV27 and TRBJ1-6; 8 positions agree with TRBD1. The CDR3 totals 15 residues. After removal of 5 bases from V and 8 bases from J, the junction contained 8 bases not matched to a gene. Germline V gives CDR1 MNHEY, CDR2 SMNVEV (reference sequence).

The chain links TRBV5-1 to TRBJ1-1; D gene ambiguous. Trimming shortened V by 2 bases and J by 3 bases, and 8 bases separated the two germline ends. The V gene's germline CDR1 is SGHRS and CDR2 YFSETQ. The CDR3 runs to 13 residues. CDR3 DNA sequence: TGCGCCAGCAGCTTTGGTTATGACACTGAAGCTTTCTTT. This translates into CASSFGYDTEAFF.

Concerning this clone: Other DNA sequences of this sample code for an identical CDR3. This chain uses TRBV9 with TRBJ2-5, with D maybe TRBD2 (6 bases). Trimming cost V 2 bases and J 4 bases, with 9 bases left between them. This CDR3 has 13 residues. From germline, CDR1 is SGDLS and CDR2 YYNGEE. The CDR3 sequence: CASSVEGIETQYF. The DNA of the CDR3 is TGTGCCAGCAGCGTGGAGGGGATAGAGACCCAGTACTTC.

This clone has more than one count but fewer than ten. The identical CDR3 is also encoded by other nucleotide sequences in the sample. The chain combines TRBV28 with TRBJ1-5; weak D call: TRBD1 (5 bases). CDR1 MDHEN and CDR2 SYDVKM come from the germline V gene. V was trimmed by 5 bases and J by 2 bases, leaving 13 bases between them. This CDR3 has 15 amino acids. CDR3 bases: TGTGCCAGCAGTCCGGCCGGGGGAGGCAATCAGCCCCAGCATTTT. Translated: CASSPAGGGNQPQHF.

The V call is TRBV6-5, the J call TRBJ2-2, with 10 bases matching TRBD1. J was trimmed by 4 bases and V by 6 bases; bases with no gene match: 5. This CDR3 is 15 amino acids long. Germline V lookup: CDR1 MNHEY, CDR2 SVGAGI. The CDR3 nucleotides are TGTGCCAGCAGCCGACAGGGGGCGAGCACCGGGGAGCTGTTTTTT. It translates to CASSRQGASTGELFF.

The rearrangement uses TRBV28 and TRBJ2-7; no firm D call. The CDR3 runs to 11 residues. In germline, CDR1 is MDHEN, CDR2 SYDVKM. V was clipped by 3 bases and J by 7 bases, with 7 bases between them. CDR3 DNA: TGTGCCAGCAGTTTGTGGGCGGAGCAGTACTTC. This gives the protein CASSLWAEQYF.

This clone was recorded a few times. The genes are TRBV28 and TRBJ1-5, with no clear D. Trimming cost V 4 bases and J 0 bases, with 4 bases left between them. The CDR3 is 13 amino acids. The germline V gene encodes CDR1 MDHEN and CDR2 SYDVKM. CDR3 sequence reads: CASSYNSNQPQHF. The DNA of the CDR3 is TGTGCCAGCAGTTACAATAGCAATCAGCCCCAGCATTTT.

The rearrangement links TRBV28 to TRBJ2-1, with 7 bases lining up with TRBD2. The CDR3 is made up of 15 amino acids. Germline assignment: CDR1 MDHEN and CDR2 SYDVKM. Trimming cost V 7 bases and J 0 bases; bases outside gene matches: 6. CDR3 region: CASTRSGTSYNEQFF. The CDR3 DNA follows: TGTGCCAGCACTCGAAGCGGGACCTCCTACAATGAGCAGTTCTTC.

This chain connects TRBV30 to TRBJ1-6, with a possible D match to TRBD1 (6 bases). V lost 5 bases and J lost 7, with 21 bases in between. CDR1 GTSNPN and CDR2 SVGIG come from the germline V gene (reference sequence). This CDR3 is built from 16 residues. The CDR3 region has the DNA TGTGCCTGGGCTACCGGGACACCGGTGGTCAATTCACCCCTCCACTTT. It codes for CAWATGTPVVNSPLHF.

This sequence joins TRBV5-4 and TRBJ1-6; tentatively, D is TRBD1 (5 bases). Germline values: CDR1 SGHNT, CDR2 YYREEE (reference sequence). V gave up 4 bases and J gave up 3 bases, with 14 bases separating them. This CDR3 region has 16 residues. CDR3 loop: CASSPGPRDYNSPLHF. The CDR3 DNA sequence: TGTGCCAGCAGCCCGGGGCCCAGAGACTATAATTCACCCCTCCACTTT.

This clone occurred a few times. V is TRBV28 and J is TRBJ2-5; D ambiguous. This CDR3 comprises 15 residues. Trimming cost V 10 bases and J 0 bases, with 18 bases left between them. Germline CDR1 reads MDHEN; CDR2 reads SYDVKM. The CDR3 sequence: CATRSEFTYQETQYF. As DNA, the CDR3 is TGTGCCACCCGATCGGAATTTACGTACCAAGAGACCCAGTACTTC. The full variable domain, completed using reference TRBV28 and TRBJ2-5, is DVKVTQSSRYLVKRTGEKVFLECVQDMDHENMFWYRQDPGLGLRLIYFSYDVKMKEKGDIPEGYSVSREKKERFSLILESASTNQTSMYLCATRSEFTYQETQYFGPGTRLLVL.

The V and J genes are TRBV28 and TRBJ2-3; 9 bases line up with TRBD2. Per the germline V gene, CDR1 is MDHEN and CDR2 is SYDVKM. The CDR3 is 16 residues long. Losses at the gene ends were 2 bases for V and 2 bases for J; bases not matched to a gene: 5. CDR3 in amino acids: CASSLRASGITDTQYF. CDR3 coding DNA: TGTGCCAGCAGTTTAAGGGCTAGCGGGATCACAGATACGCAGTATTTT. Together with reference TRBV28 and TRBJ2-3, the CDR3 gives the full variable domain: DVKVTQSSRYLVKRTGEKVFLECVQDMDHENMFWYRQDPGLGLRLIYFSYDVKMKEKGDIPEGYSVSREKKERFSLILESASTNQTSMYLCASSLRASGITDTQYFGPGTRLTVL.